This paragraph covers one TCR beta chain sequence. Its specificity is unknown. This CDR3 region has 15 residues. V lost 7 bases to trimming and J lost 4 bases, with 17 bases between them. The germline V gene has CDR1 MNHEY and CDR2 SVGAGI. The data originate from a study of tumor-infiltrating lymphocytes in primary liver carcinoma. General study findings and limits: Pairs of tumor regions overlapped more than tumor-adjacent and tumor-blood pairs did.

Blood RNA originated from unsorted whole blood, with germline DNA additionally extracted. A constant-region primer primed TCR beta cDNA synthesis from roughly 520 ng of total RNA. ARM-PCR was slightly modified, and three nested multiplex PCR rounds with it gave rise to the TCR beta libraries. For roughly 10 cycles apiece, the opening two PCR rounds ran with TRBV1-TRBV30 forward primers and a C-beta reverse primer. A single record per CDR3 protein comes from TCRdb applying MiXCR to the multiplex PCR reads. This repertoire shows approximately 300,000 distinct CDR3 sequences, approximately 65% found once; its top ten account for approximately 9%.

The sequence came from a man aged 40-50 years with primary liver carcinoma and hepatitis B virus infection. Sample: peripheral blood. V gene TRBV6-5 combines with J gene TRBJ1-3, with D possibly being TRBD1 (6 bases). As DNA, the CDR3 is TGTGCCAGCAATCGGGACATAGCCTCCGGAAACACCATATATTTT. Its translation is CASNRDIASGNTIYF.